This is a list of T cell receptor beta chains from one sample in a study of blood T cell repertoires in COVID-19. Generated by immunoSEQ multiplex PCR, the TCRdb table keeps only in-frame clones and is missing some. The sample consists of around 20,000 clones, approximately 89% of them appearing once. Sequencing was done on a sample of PBMCs or T cells enriched from blood (not recorded which). The receptors come from a woman aged 25 to 45 who had recovered from COVID-19. CDR3s include the opening cysteine and the closing phenylalanine or tryptophan. The order of the fields is D gene, clone size, J gene, V gene, CDR3 protein, CDR3 DNA. D genes are given only for firm matches. Clone size, where shown, is once, few, many, or a class for clones that have expanded.

>-|-|TRBJ1-6|TRBV9
CASSSSINSPLHF
TGTGCCAGCAGCTCCTCTATAAATTCACCCCTCCACTTT
>-|-|TRBJ1-1|TRBV19
CASTMDRWVGEAFF
TGTGCCAGTACCATGGACAGATGGGTTGGTGAAGCTTTCTTT
>TRBD1|once|TRBJ1-6|TRBV7-2
CASSLRDRPVGTLHF
TGTGCCAGCAGCTTACGGGACAGACCCGTAGGAACCCTCCACTTT
>TRBD1|-|TRBJ1-6|TRBV30
CAWSVGGNSPLHF
TGTGCCTGGAGTGTAGGGGGCAATTCACCCCTCCACTTT
>-|-|TRBJ2-1|TRBV28
CASSLFSSYNEQFF
TGTGCCAGCAGTTTATTTAGCTCCTACAATGAGCAGTTCTTC
>TRBD1|-|TRBJ2-7|TRBV6-5
CASSRTGDEQYF
TGTGCCAGCAGTCGGACAGGGGACGAGCAGTACTTC
>-|-|TRBJ1-1|TRBV28
CASSFAGARTEAFF
TGTGCCAGCAGTTTTGCGGGCGCGAGGACTGAAGCTTTCTTT
>TRBD1|-|TRBJ1-2|TRBV27
CASSEYRGAYGYTF
TGTGCCAGCAGTGAATACAGGGGGGCGTATGGCTACACCTTC
>-|-|TRBJ2-5|TRBV7-9
CASSPPGEETQYF
TGTGCCAGCAGTCCTCCGGGGGAAGAGACCCAGTACTTC
>TRBD2|-|TRBJ2-5|TRBV9
CAGSVNERGGQETQYF
TGTGCCGGCAGCGTCAACGAGCGGGGGGGCCAAGAGACCCAGTACTTC
>TRBD1|-|TRBJ1-2|TRBV2
CASSEGQGGYGYTF
TGTGCCAGCAGTGAAGGACAGGGAGGCTATGGCTACACCTTC
>-|-|TRBJ1-1|TRBV3-1/TRBV3-2
CASSQQGVNTEAFF
TGTGCCAGCAGCCAACAAGGGGTGAACACTGAAGCTTTCTTT
>-|-|TRBJ1-5|TRBV6-5
CASSLDSSNQPQHF
TGTGCCAGCAGCCTGGACAGTAGCAATCAGCCCCAGCATTTT
>TRBD1|-|TRBJ2-3|TRBV6-5
CASSAGTAPTDTQYF
TGTGCCAGCAGCGCCGGGACAGCCCCCACAGATACGCAGTATTTT
>-|-|TRBJ2-7|TRBV27
CASSAHDRYEQYF
TGTGCCAGCAGTGCACACGACAGATACGAGCAGTACTTC
>TRBD2|few|TRBJ2-3|TRBV28
CASKSASGGNWTDTQYF
TGTGCCAGCAAGTCGGCTAGCGGGGGGAATTGGACAGATACGCAGTATTTT
>-|-|TRBJ1-5|TRBV9
CASSVYVEGVRQPQHF
TGTGCCAGCAGCGTATACGTCGAGGGGGTAAGGCAGCCCCAGCATTTT
>TRBD2|-|TRBJ2-5|TRBV4-1
CASSQDRSSGGETQYF
TGCGCCAGCAGCCAAGATCGGAGTAGCGGGGGGGAGACCCAGTACTTC
>-|-|TRBJ2-4|TRBV6-1
CASRDWGGAENIQYF
TGTGCCAGCAGAGACTGGGGGGGGGCGGAAAACATTCAGTACTTC
>-|once|TRBJ2-2|TRBV3-1/TRBV3-2
CASSQSTGSGELFF
TGTGCCAGCAGCCAATCTACAGGGTCCGGGGAGCTGTTTTTT
>-|few|TRBJ2-3|TRBV24-1
CATSDYPGRGLSTDTQYF
TGTGCCACCAGTGATTACCCTGGTAGAGGGCTCAGCACAGATACGCAGTATTTT
>TRBD1|-|TRBJ1-2|TRBV3-1/TRBV3-2
CASSQDVPSDRLAYGYTF
TGTGCCAGCAGCCAAGATGTGCCCTCGGACAGGTTGGCCTATGGCTACACCTTC
>-|-|TRBJ1-5|TRBV9
CASSVDDSFNQPQHF
TGTGCCAGCAGCGTAGACGACAGCTTCAATCAGCCCCAGCATTTT
>TRBD1|few|TRBJ2-1|TRBV7-2
CASSTRQGPNNEQFF
TGTGCCAGCAGCACCCGACAGGGGCCGAACAATGAGCAGTTCTTC
>TRBD2|-|TRBJ2-7|TRBV4-1
CASSRLTSGVGSSYEQYF
TGCGCCAGCAGTCGGTTGACTAGCGGGGTTGGCAGTTCCTACGAGCAGTACTTC
>-|-|TRBJ1-1|TRBV6-5
CASSYMGQNTEAFF
TGTGCCAGCAGTTACATGGGACAGAACACTGAAGCTTTCTTT
>-|-|TRBJ1-5|TRBV12-3/TRBV12-4
CASSFWQNQPQHF
TGTGCCAGCAGTTTTTGGCAGAATCAGCCCCAGCATTTT
>TRBD1|-|TRBJ1-2|TRBV3-1/TRBV3-2
CASSQKTWDRTNYGYTF
TGTGCCAGCAGCCAGAAAACGTGGGACAGGACTAACTATGGCTACACCTTC
>-|few|TRBJ1-2|TRBV28
CASSGGNEGYTF
TGTGCCAGCAGTGGGGGGAATGAGGGCTACACCTTC
>-|once|TRBJ1-1|TRBV9
CASSVVSGGTEAFF
TGTGCCAGCAGCGTAGTATCGGGGGGGACTGAAGCTTTCTTT
>TRBD2|-|TRBJ2-1|TRBV7-6
CASSLSSSGVGLGYNEQFF
TGTGCCAGCAGCTTATCGTCTAGCGGGGTAGGGTTGGGTTACAATGAGCAGTTCTTC
>TRBD1|few|TRBJ1-2|TRBV5-4
CASSWGTAVYGYTF
TGTGCCAGCAGCTGGGGGACAGCCGTCTATGGCTACACCTTC
>TRBD2|-|TRBJ2-7|TRBV9
CASSVGSGGPSYEQYF
TGTGCCAGCAGCGTAGGGTCGGGAGGGCCGTCCTACGAGCAGTACTTC
>TRBD1|few|TRBJ2-3|TRBV5-1
CASSVPGQRTDTQYF
TGCGCCAGCAGTGTACCGGGACAGCGCACAGATACGCAGTATTTT
>-|-|TRBJ2-7|TRBV7-2
CASSFGSGAYEQYF
TGTGCCAGCAGCTTCGGGAGTGGGGCCTACGAGCAGTACTTC
>-|-|TRBJ2-2|TRBV19
CASSIVGRGAAGELFF
TGTGCCAGTAGTATAGTGGGCAGGGGAGCGGCCGGGGAGCTGTTTTTT
>-|-|TRBJ1-1|TRBV18
CASSPQNRVPEAFF
TGTGCCAGCTCACCACAAAACAGGGTTCCCGAAGCTTTCTTT
>TRBD1|-|TRBJ1-2|TRBV2
CASRRDRGSGYTF
TGTGCCAGCAGGCGGGACAGGGGGTCTGGCTACACCTTC
>-|few|TRBJ1-4|TRBV6-1
CASSVKTGLTNEKLFF
TGTGCCAGCAGTGTTAAAACAGGGTTGACTAATGAAAAACTGTTTTTT
>-|-|TRBJ2-6|TRBV24-1
CATSDQFSGANVLTF
TGTGCCACCAGTGATCAGTTCTCTGGGGCCAACGTCCTGACTTTC
>TRBD1|once|TRBJ1-1|TRBV15
CATGQGGTEAFF
TGTGCCACCGGACAGGGAGGAACTGAAGCTTTCTTT
>-|-|TRBJ2-1|TRBV7-6
CASSLGVAAGQFF
TGTGCCAGCAGCTTAGGGGTCGCTGCAGGGCAGTTCTTC
>TRBD2|-|TRBJ2-3|TRBV2
CASRGLAGGTDTQYF
TGTGCCAGCAGAGGACTAGCGGGGGGCACAGATACGCAGTATTTT
>-|-|TRBJ2-3|TRBV20-1
CMSGNTDTQYF
TGCATGTCAGGGAACACAGATACGCAGTATTTT
>TRBD1|-|TRBJ1-2|TRBV5-5
CASRQGGTSANYGYTF
TGTGCCAGCAGACAGGGGGGGACCTCAGCTAACTATGGCTACACCTTC
>-|once|TRBJ2-5|TRBV5-6
CASSPGLAYQETQYF
TGTGCCAGCAGCCCCGGTCTAGCGTACCAAGAGACCCAGTACTTC
>TRBD1|once|TRBJ2-7|TRBV5-4
CASSLRGGQTYEQYF
TGTGCCAGCAGCTTGAGAGGGGGACAGACCTACGAGCAGTACTTC
>-|-|TRBJ2-3|TRBV11-3
CASSLEDSPANTQYF
TGTGCCAGCAGCTTAGAGGACAGTCCTGCGAATACGCAGTATTTT
>-|-|TRBJ1-2|TRBV7-9
CASRDAGAQGYGYTF
TGTGCCTCCCGGGATGCGGGGGCGCAGGGCTATGGCTACACCTTC
>-|-|TRBJ2-5|TRBV7-9
CASSLARQGQETQYF
TGTGCCAGCAGCTTAGCCCGCCAGGGCCAAGAGACCCAGTACTTC
>TRBD1|-|TRBJ2-1|TRBV13
CASSSTSSYRGTGEQFF
TGTGCCAGCAGCTCCACTAGTAGTTACAGGGGTACCGGTGAGCAGTTCTTC
>-|-|TRBJ2-1|TRBV19
CASRGLAISYNEQFF
TGTGCCAGTAGGGGTCTAGCTATCTCCTACAATGAGCAGTTCTTC
>-|-|TRBJ2-2|TRBV15
CATSRDPGAAGGELFF
TGTGCCACCAGCAGAGATCCCGGAGCGGCCGGCGGGGAGCTGTTTTTT
>TRBD1|-|TRBJ2-1|TRBV30
CAWEGQGRVNEQFF
TGTGCCTGGGAAGGACAGGGGCGGGTCAATGAGCAGTTCTTC